The rows below give T cell receptor beta chains drawn from one sample of a study of CD8 T cells in ankylosing spondylitis. One entry per CDR3 protein results from TCRdb running MiXCR on the 5' RACE reads. The table records 470,000 or so distinct CDR3 sequences, 25% to 30% of them present only once. Specimen: blood, either unsorted or a sorted T cell fraction (not recorded which). Receptors originate from a male donor with ankylosing spondylitis. Both conserved end residues are part of each CDR3. The D gene is left open where the match is weak. Size is omitted from some rows. Given values are once, few, many or a class for expanded clones.

v_gene	j_gene	len	d_gene	abundance	CDR3nt	CDR3aa
TRBV15	TRBJ1-2	15	-	few	TGTGCCACCAGCAGAGATCCGGGATTTAACTATGGCTACACCTTC	CATSRDPGFNYGYTF
TRBV19	TRBJ2-2	15	-	-	TGTGCCAGTAGTACAGTTTATGCGAACACCGGGGAGCTGTTTTTT	CASSTVYANTGELFF
TRBV11-3	TRBJ2-1	14	-	-	TGTGCCAGCAGCTTAGATCAGGTGGGGTATGAGCAGTTCTTC	CASSLDQVGYEQFF
TRBV11-2	TRBJ1-1	14	-	many	TGTGCCAGCAGCTTAGAGACAGGGAACACTGAAGCTTTCTTT	CASSLETGNTEAFF
TRBV3-1	TRBJ1-4	16	-	-	TGTGCCAGCAGCCAAGCCACAGGGAGGGGAGGTGAAAAACTGTTTTTT	CASSQATGRGGEKLFF
TRBV7-9	TRBJ2-2	16	-	few	TGTGCCAGCAGCTTCGGCCAGGGTACAAACACCGGGGAGCTGTTTTTT	CASSFGQGTNTGELFF
TRBV20-1	TRBJ2-7	16	TRBD1	-	TGCAGTGCTCCGTCCCCGGGACAGGGGAGCTCCTACGAGCAGTACTTC	CSAPSPGQGSSYEQYF
TRBV4-2	TRBJ1-1	15	-	few	TGTGCCAGCAGCCAAGATAGGGTCGGGGGGCGCAAAGCTTTCTTT	CASSQDRVGGRKAFF
TRBV20-1	TRBJ1-5	13	-	-	TGCAGTGCTAACCACAATAGCAATCAGCCCCAGCATTTT	CSANHNSNQPQHF
TRBV20-1	TRBJ2-1	16	-	few	TGCAGTGCTAGAGCAGCGGCAGGAGAAATTTACAATGAGCAGTTCTTC	CSARAAAGEIYNEQFF
TRBV7-2	TRBJ2-1	17	TRBD2	-	TGTGCCAGCAGCTCGGAGGGAGGGAGAGTATTTTACAATGAGCAGTTCTTC	CASSSEGGRVFYNEQFF
TRBV20-1	TRBJ2-7	17	TRBD2	few	TGCAGTGCTAGAGATTACAGACTAGCGGGAGGCTCCTACGAGCAGTACTTC	CSARDYRLAGGSYEQYF
TRBV20-1	TRBJ2-3	13	TRBD1	-	TGCAGTGGCAATCGACAGGGGACAGATACGCAGTATTTT	CSGNRQGTDTQYF
TRBV18	TRBJ1-4	14	TRBD1	few	TGTGCCAGCTCGCCGGGACAGGGTCTTGAAAAACTGTTTTTT	CASSPGQGLEKLFF
TRBV2	TRBJ1-6	17	-	-	TGTGCCAGCAGTGCGTTAGAACTAAGCTCCTATAATTCACCCCTCCACTTT	CASSALELSSYNSPLHF
TRBV14	TRBJ1-2	13	-	-	TGTGCCAGCAGCCAAGGAGAACTCTATGGCTACACCTTC	CASSQGELYGYTF
TRBV5-1	TRBJ2-2	16	TRBD1	many	TGCGCCAGCAGCTTGTTTGACAGGGATATCACCGGGGAGCTGTTTTTT	CASSLFDRDITGELFF
TRBV6-2/TRBV6-3	TRBJ2-6	17	-	-	TGTGCCAGCACCGAACCAACAGGGTCCTCTGGGGCCAACGTCCTGACTTTC	CASTEPTGSSGANVLTF
TRBV20-1	TRBJ1-5	14	-	few	TGCAGTGCTAGGGTAGGGCAGGGGACGCAGCCCCAGCATTTT	CSARVGQGTQPQHF
TRBV3-1	TRBJ2-5	11	-	once	TGTGCGGCCCGAGGGCTGGAGACCCAGTACTTC	CAARGLETQYF
TRBV14	TRBJ2-5	13	-	few	TGTGCCAGCAGCCATCTCGGACAAGAGACCCAGTACTTC	CASSHLGQETQYF
TRBV9	TRBJ2-1	17	TRBD2	-	TGTGCCAGCAGCGTAGGATTTAGGAGCGGGAGGCTGGATGAGCAGTTCTTC	CASSVGFRSGRLDEQFF
TRBV11-1	TRBJ2-1	19	-	-	TGTGCCAGCAGCTTAGAACAGGGTTGGGGCGGGAGCTCCTACAATGAGCAGTTCTTC	CASSLEQGWGGSSYNEQFF
TRBV4-1	TRBJ2-7	15	TRBD2	few	TGCGCCACCCAAATAGCGGGAGTTGGTCCCTACGAGCAGTACTTC	CATQIAGVGPYEQYF
TRBV27	TRBJ2-2	18	-	-	TGTGCCAGCAGTTTATCGCTTAGACTAGGCATTAACACCGGGGAGCTGTTTTTT	CASSLSLRLGINTGELFF
TRBV5-1	TRBJ1-2	17	TRBD1	few	TGCGCCAGCAGCTTGTCAGGGGGCCAAACACCAAACTATGGCTACACCTTC	CASSLSGGQTPNYGYTF
TRBV5-6	TRBJ1-5	15	TRBD1	-	TGTGCCAGCAGCACGTCGGGACAGGCTCCGGGGCCCCAGCATTTT	CASSTSGQAPGPQHF
TRBV5-1	TRBJ2-5	14	-	-	TGCGCCAGCAGCTTGGCATTGGTCCAAGAGACCCAGTACTTC	CASSLALVQETQYF
TRBV7-2	TRBJ2-2	17	-	-	TGTGCCAGCAGCTTAGTATCGAGGGGCCGGGCCACCGGGGAGCTGTTTTTT	CASSLVSRGRATGELFF
TRBV7-9	TRBJ2-5	12	-	few	TGTGCCAGCAGCTTAGCCGACGGGACCCAGTACTTC	CASSLADGTQYF
TRBV12-3/TRBV12-4	TRBJ1-2	13	-	many	TGTGCCAGCGCCACTAAGGAGTTCTATGGCTACACCTTC	CASATKEFYGYTF
TRBV18	TRBJ2-7	14	-	few	TGTGCCAGCTCATTCGACGGGACCTCCTACGAGCAGTACTTC	CASSFDGTSYEQYF